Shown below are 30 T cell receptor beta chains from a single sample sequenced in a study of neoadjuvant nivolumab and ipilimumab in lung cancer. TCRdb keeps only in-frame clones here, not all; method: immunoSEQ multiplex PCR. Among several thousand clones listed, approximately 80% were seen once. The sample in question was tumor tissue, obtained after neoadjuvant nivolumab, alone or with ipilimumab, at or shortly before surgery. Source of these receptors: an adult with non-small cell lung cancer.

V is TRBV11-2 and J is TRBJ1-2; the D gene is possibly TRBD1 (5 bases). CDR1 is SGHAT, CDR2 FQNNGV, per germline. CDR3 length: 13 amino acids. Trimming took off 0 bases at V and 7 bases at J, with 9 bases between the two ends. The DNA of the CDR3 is TGTGCCAGCAGCTTAGATGGGGGAACTGGCTACACCTTC. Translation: CASSLDGGTGYTF.

CDR3 loop: CASSSRTGNNEQFF. In DNA, the CDR3 is TGTGCCAGCAGCTCAAGGACAGGGAACAATGAGCAGTTCTTC. The chain uses TRBV7-8 and TRBJ2-1; the match to TRBD1 covers 8 bases. With V trimmed by 4 bases and J by 5 bases, 4 bases remained unmatched. Germline loops: CDR1 SGHVS, CDR2 FQNEAQ. The CDR3 runs 14 residues.

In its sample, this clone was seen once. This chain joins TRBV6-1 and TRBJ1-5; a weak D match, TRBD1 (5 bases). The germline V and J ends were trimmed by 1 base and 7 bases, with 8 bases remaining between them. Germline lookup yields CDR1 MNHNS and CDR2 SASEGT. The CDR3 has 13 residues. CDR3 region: CASSEGTYQPQHF. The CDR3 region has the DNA TGTGCCAGCAGTGAAGGGACATACCAGCCCCAGCATTTT.

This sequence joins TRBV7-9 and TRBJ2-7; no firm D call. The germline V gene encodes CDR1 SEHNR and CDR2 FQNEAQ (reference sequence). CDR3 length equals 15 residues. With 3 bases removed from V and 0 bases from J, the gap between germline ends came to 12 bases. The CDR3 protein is CASSLGKSSSYEQYF. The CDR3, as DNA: TGTGCCAGCAGCTTGGGAAAGTCGAGCTCCTACGAGCAGTACTTC. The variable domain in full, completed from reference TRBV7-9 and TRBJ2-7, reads DTGVSQNPRHKITKRGQNVTFRCDPISEHNRLYWYRQTLGQGPEFLTYFQNEAQLEKSRLLSDRFSAERPKGSFSTLEIQRTEQGDSAMYLCASSLGKSSSYEQYFGPGTRLTVT.

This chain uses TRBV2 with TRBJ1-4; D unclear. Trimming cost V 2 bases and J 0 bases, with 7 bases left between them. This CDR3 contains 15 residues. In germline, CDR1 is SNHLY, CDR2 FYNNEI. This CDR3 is CASSEMGATNEKLFF. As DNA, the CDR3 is TGTGCCAGCAGTGAAATGGGTGCAACTAATGAAAAACTGTTTTTT.

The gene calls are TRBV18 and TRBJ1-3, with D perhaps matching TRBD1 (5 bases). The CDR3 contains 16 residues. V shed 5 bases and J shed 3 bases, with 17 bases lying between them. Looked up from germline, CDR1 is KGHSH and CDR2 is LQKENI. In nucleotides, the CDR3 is TGTGCCAGCTCAGCGAACAGGCCCCTAGGTGGAAACACCATATATTTT. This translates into CASSANRPLGGNTIYF.

The CDR3, as DNA: TGTGCCAGCTCACCTAGACAGGGTTCCTACAATGAGCAGTTCTTC. Translating gives CASSPRQGSYNEQFF. The chain employs TRBV18 and TRBJ2-1; 7 bases agree with TRBD1. The germline V gene encodes CDR1 KGHSH and CDR2 LQKENI. This CDR3 contains 15 residues. V lost 3 bases and J lost 1; bases outside the gene matches: 3.

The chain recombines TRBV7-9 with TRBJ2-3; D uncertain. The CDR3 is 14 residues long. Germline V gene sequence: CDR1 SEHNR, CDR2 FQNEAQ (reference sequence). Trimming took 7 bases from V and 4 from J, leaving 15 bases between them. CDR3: CASKDPFGPDTQYF. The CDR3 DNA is TGTGCCAGCAAAGACCCCTTTGGGCCAGATACGCAGTATTTT.

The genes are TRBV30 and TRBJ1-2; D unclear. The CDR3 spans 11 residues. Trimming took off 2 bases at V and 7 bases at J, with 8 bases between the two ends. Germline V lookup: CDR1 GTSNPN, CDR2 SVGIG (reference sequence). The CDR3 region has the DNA TGTGCCTGGAGTAAGGCAGTTGGCTACACCTTC. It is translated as CAWSKAVGYTF.

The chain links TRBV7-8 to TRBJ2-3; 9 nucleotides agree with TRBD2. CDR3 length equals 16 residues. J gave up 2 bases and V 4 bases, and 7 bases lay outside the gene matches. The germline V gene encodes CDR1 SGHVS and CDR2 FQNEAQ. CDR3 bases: TGTGCCAGCAGCTCGACACTAGCGGGTCACACAGATACGCAGTATTTT. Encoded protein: CASSSTLAGHTDTQYF.

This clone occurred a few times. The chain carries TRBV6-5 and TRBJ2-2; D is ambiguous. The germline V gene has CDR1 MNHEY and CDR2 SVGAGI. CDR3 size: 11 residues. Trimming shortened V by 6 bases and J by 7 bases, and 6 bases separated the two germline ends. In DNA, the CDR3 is TGTGCCAGCAGAACGAACGGGGAGCTGTTTTTT. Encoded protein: CASRTNGELFF.

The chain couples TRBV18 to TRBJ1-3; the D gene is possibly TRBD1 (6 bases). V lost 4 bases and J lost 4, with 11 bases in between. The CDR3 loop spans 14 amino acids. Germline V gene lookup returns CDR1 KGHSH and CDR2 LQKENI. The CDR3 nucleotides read TGTGCCAGCTCACGGGATGACAGGGGAAACACCATATATTTT. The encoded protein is CASSRDDRGNTIYF.

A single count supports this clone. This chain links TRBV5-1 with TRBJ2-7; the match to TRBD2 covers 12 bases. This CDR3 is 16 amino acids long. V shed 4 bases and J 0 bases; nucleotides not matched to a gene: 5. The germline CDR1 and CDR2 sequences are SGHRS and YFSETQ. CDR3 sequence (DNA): TGCGCCAGCAGCCCGAGACTAGCGGGAGCCTCCTACGAGCAGTACTTC. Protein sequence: CASSPRLAGASYEQYF.

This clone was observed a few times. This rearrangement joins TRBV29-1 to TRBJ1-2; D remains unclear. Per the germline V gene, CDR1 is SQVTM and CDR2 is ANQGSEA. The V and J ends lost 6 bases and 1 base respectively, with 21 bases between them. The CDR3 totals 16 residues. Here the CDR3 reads CSVGGQYSSFNYGYTF. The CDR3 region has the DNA TGCAGCGTGGGTGGGCAGTATTCTAGCTTTAACTATGGCTACACCTTC. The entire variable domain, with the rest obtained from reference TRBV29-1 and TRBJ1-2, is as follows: SAVISQKPSRDICQRGTSLTIQCQVDSQVTMMFWYRQQPGQSLTLIATANQGSEATYESGFVIDKFPISRPNLTFSTLTVSNMSPEDSSIYLCSVGGQYSSFNYGYTFGSGTRLTVV.

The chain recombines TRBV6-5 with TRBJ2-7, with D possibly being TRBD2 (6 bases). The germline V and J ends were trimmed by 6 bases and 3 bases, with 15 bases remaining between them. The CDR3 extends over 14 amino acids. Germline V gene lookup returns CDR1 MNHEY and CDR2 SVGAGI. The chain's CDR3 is CASRRDRFFYEQYF. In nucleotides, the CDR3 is TGTGCCAGCAGGCGGGACCGCTTCTTCTACGAGCAGTACTTC.

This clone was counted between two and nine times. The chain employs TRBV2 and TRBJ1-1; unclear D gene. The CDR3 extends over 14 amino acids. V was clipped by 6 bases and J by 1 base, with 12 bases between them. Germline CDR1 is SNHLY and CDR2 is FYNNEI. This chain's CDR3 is CASRARSSNTEAFF. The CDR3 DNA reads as TGTGCCAGCAGGGCCAGATCTTCGAACACTGAAGCTTTCTTT.

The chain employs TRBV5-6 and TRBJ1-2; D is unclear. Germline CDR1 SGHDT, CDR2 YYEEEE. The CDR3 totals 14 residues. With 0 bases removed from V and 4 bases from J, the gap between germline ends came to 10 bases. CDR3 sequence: CASSLARAAYGYTF. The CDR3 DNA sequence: TGTGCCAGCAGCTTGGCACGGGCCGCCTATGGCTACACCTTC. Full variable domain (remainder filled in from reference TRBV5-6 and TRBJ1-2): DAGVTQSPTHLIKTRGQQVTLRCSPKSGHDTVSWYQQALGQGPQFIFQYYEEEERQRGNFPDRFSGHQFPNYSSELNVNALLLGDSALYLCASSLARAAYGYTFGSGTRLTVV.

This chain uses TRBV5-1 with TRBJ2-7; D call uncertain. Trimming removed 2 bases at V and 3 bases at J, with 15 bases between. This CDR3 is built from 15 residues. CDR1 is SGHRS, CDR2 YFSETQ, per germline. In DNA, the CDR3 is TGCGCCAGCAGCTTCCTCCCTCGGCAGGACTACGAGCAGTACTTC. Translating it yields CASSFLPRQDYEQYF.

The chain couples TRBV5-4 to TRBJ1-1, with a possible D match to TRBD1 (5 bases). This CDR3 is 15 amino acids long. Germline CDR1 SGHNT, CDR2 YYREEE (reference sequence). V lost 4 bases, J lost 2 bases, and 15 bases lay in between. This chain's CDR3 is CASSGDLKSNTEAFF. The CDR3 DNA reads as TGTGCCAGCAGCGGGGACCTCAAGAGTAACACTGAAGCTTTCTTT.

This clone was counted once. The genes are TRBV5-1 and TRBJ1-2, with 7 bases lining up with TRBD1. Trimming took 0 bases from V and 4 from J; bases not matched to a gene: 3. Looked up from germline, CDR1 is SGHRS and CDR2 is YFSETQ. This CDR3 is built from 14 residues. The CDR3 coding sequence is TGCGCCAGCAGCTTGGGACAGGGCTTCTATGGCTACACCTTC. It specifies CASSLGQGFYGYTF.

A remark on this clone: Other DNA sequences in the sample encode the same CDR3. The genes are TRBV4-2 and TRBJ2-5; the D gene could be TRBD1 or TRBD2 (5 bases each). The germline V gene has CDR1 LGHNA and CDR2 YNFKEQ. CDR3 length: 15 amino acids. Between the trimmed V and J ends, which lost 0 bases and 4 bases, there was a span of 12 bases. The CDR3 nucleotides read TGTGCCAGCAGCCAAGAGGGAGCTGGGGGAGAGACCCAGTACTTC. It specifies CASSQEGAGGETQYF.

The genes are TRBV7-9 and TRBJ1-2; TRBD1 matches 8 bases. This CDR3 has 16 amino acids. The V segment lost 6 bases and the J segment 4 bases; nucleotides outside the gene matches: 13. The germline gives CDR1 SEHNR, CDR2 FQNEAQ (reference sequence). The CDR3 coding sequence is TGTGCCAGCAGTCCCGGTTTCCAGGGGGCAACCTATGGCTACACCTTC. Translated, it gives CASSPGFQGATYGYTF.

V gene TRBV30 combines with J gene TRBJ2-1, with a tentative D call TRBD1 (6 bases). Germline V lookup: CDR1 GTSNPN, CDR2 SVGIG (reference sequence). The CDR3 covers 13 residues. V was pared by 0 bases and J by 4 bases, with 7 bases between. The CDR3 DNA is TGTGCCTGGAGTGTAGGGGGATACAATGAGCAGTTCTTC. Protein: CAWSVGGYNEQFF.

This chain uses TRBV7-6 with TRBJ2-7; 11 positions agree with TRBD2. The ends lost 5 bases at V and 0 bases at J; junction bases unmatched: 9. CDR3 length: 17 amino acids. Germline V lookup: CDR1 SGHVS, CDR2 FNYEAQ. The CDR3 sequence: CASSLGTSGFSSYEQYF. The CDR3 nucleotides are TGTGCCAGCAGCCTGGGGACTAGCGGCTTTAGCTCCTACGAGCAGTACTTC.

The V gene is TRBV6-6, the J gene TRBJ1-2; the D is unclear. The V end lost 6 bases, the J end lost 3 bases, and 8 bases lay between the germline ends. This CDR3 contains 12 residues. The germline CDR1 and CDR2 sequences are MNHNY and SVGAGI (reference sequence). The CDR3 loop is CASSLFYYGYTF. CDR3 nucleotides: TGTGCCAGCAGCCTCTTCTACTATGGCTACACCTTC.

CDR3 DNA sequence: TGTGCCAGCTCACCACTTTCCCCGGGACTAGTAAACAATGAGCAGTTCTTC. Translation gives CASSPLSPGLVNNEQFF. J is TRBJ2-1 and V is TRBV18, with 8 bases matching TRBD2. J gave up 5 bases and V 1 base, and 10 bases lay outside the gene matches. The CDR3 extends over 17 amino acids. CDR1 and CDR2 (germline): KGHSH, LQKENI.

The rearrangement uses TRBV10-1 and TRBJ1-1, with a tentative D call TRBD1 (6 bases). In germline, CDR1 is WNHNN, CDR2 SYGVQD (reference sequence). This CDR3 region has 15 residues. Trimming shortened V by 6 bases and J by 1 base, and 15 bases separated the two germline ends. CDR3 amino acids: CASSRGWGANTEAFF. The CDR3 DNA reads TGCGCCAGCAGCCGAGGATGGGGGGCGAACACTGAAGCTTTCTTT.

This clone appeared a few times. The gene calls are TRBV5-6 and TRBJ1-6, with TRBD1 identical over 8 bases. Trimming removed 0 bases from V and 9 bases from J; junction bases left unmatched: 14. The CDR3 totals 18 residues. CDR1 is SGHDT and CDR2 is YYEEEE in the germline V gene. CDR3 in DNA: TGTGCCAGCAGCTTGGGACAGGGGTCGAGTATTGGGGCTTCACCCCTCCACTTT. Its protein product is CASSLGQGSSIGASPLHF.

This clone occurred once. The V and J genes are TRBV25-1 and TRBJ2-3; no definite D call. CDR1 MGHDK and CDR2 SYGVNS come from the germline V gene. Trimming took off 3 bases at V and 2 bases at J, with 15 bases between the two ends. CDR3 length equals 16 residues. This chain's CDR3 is CASSDPQTSFTDTQYF. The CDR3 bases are TGTGCCAGCAGTGACCCTCAGACTTCCTTCACAGATACGCAGTATTTT.

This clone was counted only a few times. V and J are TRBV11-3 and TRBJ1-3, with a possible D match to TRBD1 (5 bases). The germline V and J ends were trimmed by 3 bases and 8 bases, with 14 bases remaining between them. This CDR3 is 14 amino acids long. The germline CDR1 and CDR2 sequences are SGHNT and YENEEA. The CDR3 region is CASSFRGDGYTIYF. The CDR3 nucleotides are TGTGCCAGCAGCTTTAGGGGCGACGGGTACACCATATATTTT.